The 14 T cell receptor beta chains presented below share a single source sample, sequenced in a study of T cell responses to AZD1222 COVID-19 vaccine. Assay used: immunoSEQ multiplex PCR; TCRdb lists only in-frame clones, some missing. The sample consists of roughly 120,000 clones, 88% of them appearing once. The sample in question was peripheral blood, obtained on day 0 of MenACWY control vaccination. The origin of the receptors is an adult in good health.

This CDR3 is CASTTPSGRSHEQYF. CDR3 DNA: TGTGCCAGCACAACGCCTAGCGGGAGGAGCCACGAGCAGTACTTC. The V gene is TRBV2, the J gene TRBJ2-7, with 11 bases matching TRBD2. CDR1 and CDR2 (germline): SNHLY, FYNNEI. After removal of 7 bases from V and 5 bases from J, the junction contained 10 bases not matched to a gene. There are 15 residues in the CDR3.

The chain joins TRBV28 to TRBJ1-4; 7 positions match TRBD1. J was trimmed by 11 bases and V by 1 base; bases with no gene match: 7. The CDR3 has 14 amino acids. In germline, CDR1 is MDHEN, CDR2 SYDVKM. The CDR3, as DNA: TGTGCCAGCAGTTTATCCGGGACAGCGAAGAAACTGTTTTTT. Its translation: CASSLSGTAKKLFF.

CDR3 in DNA: TGTGCCTGGAGCAGCGGTGCAACTAATGAAAAACTGTTTTTT. It encodes CAWSSGATNEKLFF. The chain employs TRBV30 and TRBJ1-4; D unresolved. V was pared by 3 bases and J by 0 bases, with 8 bases between. Germline CDR1 GTSNPN, CDR2 SVGIG (reference sequence). The CDR3 has 14 residues.

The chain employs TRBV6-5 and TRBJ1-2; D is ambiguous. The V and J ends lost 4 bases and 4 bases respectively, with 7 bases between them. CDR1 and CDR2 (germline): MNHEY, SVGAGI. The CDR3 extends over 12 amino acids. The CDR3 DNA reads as TGTGCCAGCAGTTCCGACACCTATGGCTACACCTTC. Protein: CASSSDTYGYTF.

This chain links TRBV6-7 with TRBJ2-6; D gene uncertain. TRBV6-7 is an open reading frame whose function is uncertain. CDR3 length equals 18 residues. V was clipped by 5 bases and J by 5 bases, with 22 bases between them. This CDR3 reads CASSPTARIYSRANVLTF. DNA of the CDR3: TGTGCCAGCAGTCCAACAGCGCGTATTTACAGTCGGGCCAACGTCCTGACTTTC.

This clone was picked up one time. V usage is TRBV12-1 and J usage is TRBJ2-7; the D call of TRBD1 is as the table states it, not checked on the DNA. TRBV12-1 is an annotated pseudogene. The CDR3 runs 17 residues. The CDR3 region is CASSPTETGDLTYEQYF. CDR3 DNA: TGTGCCAGCAGCCCAACCGAAACAGGGGACCTCACCTACGAGCAGTACTTC.

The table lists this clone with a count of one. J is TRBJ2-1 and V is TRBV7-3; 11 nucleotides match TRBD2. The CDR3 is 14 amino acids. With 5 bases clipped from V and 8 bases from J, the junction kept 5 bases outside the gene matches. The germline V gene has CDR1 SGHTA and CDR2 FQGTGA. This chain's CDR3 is CASSPKGLADEQFF. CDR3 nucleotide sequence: TGTGCCAGCAGCCCGAAGGGACTAGCGGATGAGCAGTTCTTC.

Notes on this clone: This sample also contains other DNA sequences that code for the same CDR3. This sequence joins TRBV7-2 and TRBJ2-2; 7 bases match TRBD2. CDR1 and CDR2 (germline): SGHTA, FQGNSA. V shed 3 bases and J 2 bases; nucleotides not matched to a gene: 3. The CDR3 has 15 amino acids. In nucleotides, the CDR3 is TGTGCCAGCAGCTTCGGCGGGAGTAACACCGGGGAGCTGTTTTTT. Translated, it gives CASSFGGSNTGELFF.

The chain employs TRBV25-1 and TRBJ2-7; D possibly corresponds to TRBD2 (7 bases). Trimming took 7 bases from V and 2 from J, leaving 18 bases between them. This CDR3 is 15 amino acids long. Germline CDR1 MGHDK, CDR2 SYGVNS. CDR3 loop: CASTGGGGLTYEQYF. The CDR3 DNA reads TGTGCCAGCACGGGGGGTGGGGGCCTGACCTACGAGCAGTACTTC.

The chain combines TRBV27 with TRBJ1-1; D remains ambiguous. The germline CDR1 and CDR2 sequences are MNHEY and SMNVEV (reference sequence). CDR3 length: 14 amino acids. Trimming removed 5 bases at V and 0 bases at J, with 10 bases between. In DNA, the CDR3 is TGTGCCAGCAGTCCGTCGGCAATGAACACTGAAGCTTTCTTT. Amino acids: CASSPSAMNTEAFF.

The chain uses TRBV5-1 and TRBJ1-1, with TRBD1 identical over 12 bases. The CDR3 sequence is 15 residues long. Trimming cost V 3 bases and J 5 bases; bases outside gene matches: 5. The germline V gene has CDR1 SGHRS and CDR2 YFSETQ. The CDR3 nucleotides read TGCGCCAGCAGCTCCGGGACAGGGGGCCGGACTGAAGCTTTCTTT. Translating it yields CASSSGTGGRTEAFF.

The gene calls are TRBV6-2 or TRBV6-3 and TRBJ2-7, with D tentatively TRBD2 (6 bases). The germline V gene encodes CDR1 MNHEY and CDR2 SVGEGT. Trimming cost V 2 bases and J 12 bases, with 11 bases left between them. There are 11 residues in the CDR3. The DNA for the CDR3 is TGTGCCAGCAGTTACACGGCGGAGGGGTACTTC. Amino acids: CASSYTAEGYF.

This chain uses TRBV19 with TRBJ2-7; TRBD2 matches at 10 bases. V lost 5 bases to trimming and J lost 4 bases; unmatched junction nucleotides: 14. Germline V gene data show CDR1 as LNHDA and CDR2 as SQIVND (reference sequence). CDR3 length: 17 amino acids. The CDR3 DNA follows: TGTGCCAGTAGTGAAGTGGGGAGGACTAGCGGTGCATACGAGCAGTACTTC. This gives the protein CASSEVGRTSGAYEQYF.

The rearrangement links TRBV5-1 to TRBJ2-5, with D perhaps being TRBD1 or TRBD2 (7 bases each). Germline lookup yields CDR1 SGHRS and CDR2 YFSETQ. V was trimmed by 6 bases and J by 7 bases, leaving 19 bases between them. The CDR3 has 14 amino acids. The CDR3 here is CASTWEGAMGTQYF. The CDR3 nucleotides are TGCGCCAGCACCTGGGAGGGGGCCATGGGGACCCAGTACTTC.